This passage covers 17 T cell receptor beta chains from one sample sequenced in a study of blood T cell repertoires in COVID-19. Repertoires were generated with immunoSEQ multiplex PCR, while TCRdb's copy carries only in-frame clones and drops some. The sample contains under 300,000 clones, 85% to 90% of which appear only once. Sequenced: peripheral blood. These receptors all come from a woman in her 40s who had recovered from COVID-19.

The chain joins TRBV10-3 to TRBJ2-3; a weak D match, TRBD1 (5 bases). The V end lost 5 bases, the J end lost 0 bases, and 15 bases lay between the germline ends. The CDR3 contains 16 residues. The V gene's germline CDR1 is ENHRY and CDR2 SYGVKD. CDR3 nucleotide sequence: TGTGCCATCAGTCCTAGTCTAGGGGCTAGCACAGATACGCAGTATTTT. This codes for CAISPSLGASTDTQYF.

This chain links TRBV9 with TRBJ1-4; D is unclear. V was shortened by 4 bases and J by 7 bases, with 17 bases between the two germline ends. The CDR3 extends over 15 amino acids. Germline lookup yields CDR1 SGDLS and CDR2 YYNGEE. The CDR3 protein is CASSSRPDLFEKLFF. The CDR3 DNA is TGTGCCAGCAGCTCCCGTCCGGACTTGTTTGAAAAACTGTTTTTT.

The chain couples TRBV4-3 to TRBJ2-3; D is perhaps TRBD2 (6 bases). The CDR3 has 13 amino acids. The V gene's germline CDR1 is LGHNA and CDR2 YSLEER. The V gene lost 4 bases and the J gene lost 12 bases, with 17 bases spanning the gap. CDR3 amino acids: CASSPTRGLVQYF. CDR3 in DNA: TGCGCCAGCAGCCCTACTAGGGGACTCGTACAGTATTTT.

V usage is TRBV4-1 and J usage is TRBJ2-5, with a tentative D call TRBD1 (7 bases). Germline V gene lookup returns CDR1 MGHRA and CDR2 YSYEKL. The CDR3 spans 15 residues. The V end lost 0 bases, the J end lost 5 bases, and 13 bases lay between the germline ends. The CDR3 DNA follows: TGCGCCAGCAGCCAAGATGGGGCAGGGGGGGAGACCCAGTACTTC. As protein: CASSQDGAGGETQYF.

The genes are TRBV28 and TRBJ2-2; maybe TRBD1 (6 bases). This CDR3 contains 14 residues. Between the trimmed V and J ends, which lost 5 bases and 3 bases, there was a span of 10 bases. Germline V lookup: CDR1 MDHEN, CDR2 SYDVKM. CDR3 nucleotide sequence: TGTGCCAGCAGTACTCAGGGGCACACCGGGGAGCTGTTTTTT. Protein: CASSTQGHTGELFF.

V gene TRBV28 combines with J gene TRBJ1-1; D remains ambiguous. CDR1 MDHEN and CDR2 SYDVKM come from the germline V gene. The CDR3 loop spans 12 amino acids. Trimming shortened V by 5 bases and J by 11 bases, and 15 bases separated the two germline ends. DNA of the CDR3: TGTGCCAGCAGTGCTTTTAAACGCGGGGCTTTCTTT. It encodes CASSAFKRGAFF.

This clone was seen only a few times. The chain carries TRBV14 and TRBJ1-4; no reliable D call. The V end was cut by 1 base, the J end by 0 bases, with 9 bases between. The germline V gene encodes CDR1 SGHDN and CDR2 FVKESK. This CDR3 is 16 amino acids long. CDR3 amino acids: CASSQGALATNEKLFF. The CDR3 coding sequence is TGTGCCAGCAGCCAAGGGGCCCTTGCAACTAATGAAAAACTGTTTTTT. Complete variable domain (other parts from reference TRBV14 and TRBJ1-4): EAGVTQFPSHSVIEKGQTVTLRCDPISGHDNLYWYRRVMGKEIKFLLHFVKESKQDESGMPNNRFLAERTGGTYSTLKVQPAELEDSGVYFCASSQGALATNEKLFFGSGTQLSVL.

This clone was detected only once. The chain combines TRBV19 with TRBJ1-5; possible D gene TRBD1, 5 bases. The germline V gene has CDR1 LNHDA and CDR2 SQIVND (reference sequence). There are 14 residues in the CDR3. Trimming removed 2 bases from V and 5 bases from J, with 10 bases in between. The CDR3 nucleotides read TGTGCCAGTAGTATATGGGGGGTGGATCAGCCCCAGCATTTT. It yields the protein CASSIWGVDQPQHF.

This clone was seen once. The V call is TRBV4-1, the J call TRBJ2-2, with D hard to call. Germline CDR1 and CDR2: MGHRA and YSYEKL. CDR3 length: 13 residues. The V and J ends lost 3 bases and 1 base respectively, with 3 bases between them. CDR3 nucleotides: TGCGCCAGCAGCCATCTGAACACCGGGGAGCTGTTTTTT. This gives the protein CASSHLNTGELFF.

This chain uses TRBV19 with TRBJ1-4; tentatively, D is TRBD1 (6 bases). Germline V gene sequence: CDR1 LNHDA, CDR2 SQIVND (reference sequence). V was pared by 5 bases and J by 6 bases, with 13 bases between. There are 14 residues in the CDR3. The CDR3 loop reads CASSYWGRDEKLFF. CDR3 sequence (DNA): TGTGCCAGTAGTTATTGGGGGCGTGATGAAAAACTGTTTTTT.

This chain uses TRBV7-2 with TRBJ2-7, with 7 positions matching TRBD2. Germline V gives CDR1 SGHTA, CDR2 FQGNSA. This CDR3 has 15 residues. Trimming took 5 bases from V and 1 from J; bases not matched to a gene: 8. CDR3 coding DNA: TGTGCCAGCAGCCTAATAGCGGGCACGTCCTACGAGCAGTACGTC. It specifies CASSLIAGTSYEQYV.

The chain recombines TRBV2 with TRBJ2-2; TRBD2 aligns across 7 bases. The V and J ends lost 3 bases and 2 bases, in that order; junction bases with no gene match: 6. CDR1 SNHLY and CDR2 FYNNEI come from the germline V gene. The length of the CDR3 is 16 residues. The CDR3 region has the DNA TGTGCCAGCAGTGAGGGAGCGGGAATAAACACCGGGGAGCTGTTTTTT. Translation gives CASSEGAGINTGELFF.

The chain recombines TRBV20-1 with TRBJ2-7; no clear D. CDR3 length: 10 amino acids. Germline CDR1 DFQATT, CDR2 SNEGSKA (reference sequence). CDR3 protein: CRLAPYEQYV. The CDR3 DNA sequence: TGCCGACTGGCTCCTTACGAGCAGTACGTC.

The rearrangement uses TRBV5-1 and TRBJ2-7, with D possibly matching TRBD2 (5 bases). This CDR3 is built from 17 residues. Trimming took 0 bases from V and 3 from J, leaving 19 bases between them. Germline lookup yields CDR1 SGHRS and CDR2 YFSETQ. DNA of the CDR3: TGCGCCAGCAGCTTGGGAGGGTATGCCGGTGAAGTCTACGAGCAGTACTTC. Its translation: CASSLGGYAGEVYEQYF.

V gene TRBV12-5 combines with J gene TRBJ2-7; 8 nucleotides align to TRBD1. Per the germline V gene, CDR1 is LGHNT and CDR2 is FRNRAP. The junction had 7 bases not matched to a gene; V was cut back by 6 bases and J by 0 bases. This CDR3 spans 15 amino acids. CDR3: CASGTGQGFSYEQYF. Here the CDR3 DNA reads TGTGCTAGTGGCACTGGACAGGGTTTCTCCTACGAGCAGTACTTC.

V and J are TRBV30 and TRBJ1-5, with 7 bases matching TRBD1. Germline-derived CDR1 and CDR2 are GTSNPN and SVGIG (reference sequence). This CDR3 is built from 15 residues. Losses at the gene ends were 3 bases for V and 3 bases for J; bases not matched to a gene: 8. CDR3 residues: CAWSHDRVLNQPQHF. The DNA for the CDR3 is TGTGCCTGGAGCCACGACAGGGTTCTCAATCAGCCCCAGCATTTT.

The gene calls are TRBV6-5 and TRBJ2-2; possible D gene TRBD1, 6 bases. V shed 5 bases and J shed 7 bases, with 14 bases lying between them. Germline CDR1 MNHEY, CDR2 SVGAGI. The CDR3 extends over 14 amino acids. The CDR3 bases are TGTGCCAGCAGTACAGGGTACCAGGGCGGGGAGCTGTTTTTT. Protein: CASSTGYQGGELFF.